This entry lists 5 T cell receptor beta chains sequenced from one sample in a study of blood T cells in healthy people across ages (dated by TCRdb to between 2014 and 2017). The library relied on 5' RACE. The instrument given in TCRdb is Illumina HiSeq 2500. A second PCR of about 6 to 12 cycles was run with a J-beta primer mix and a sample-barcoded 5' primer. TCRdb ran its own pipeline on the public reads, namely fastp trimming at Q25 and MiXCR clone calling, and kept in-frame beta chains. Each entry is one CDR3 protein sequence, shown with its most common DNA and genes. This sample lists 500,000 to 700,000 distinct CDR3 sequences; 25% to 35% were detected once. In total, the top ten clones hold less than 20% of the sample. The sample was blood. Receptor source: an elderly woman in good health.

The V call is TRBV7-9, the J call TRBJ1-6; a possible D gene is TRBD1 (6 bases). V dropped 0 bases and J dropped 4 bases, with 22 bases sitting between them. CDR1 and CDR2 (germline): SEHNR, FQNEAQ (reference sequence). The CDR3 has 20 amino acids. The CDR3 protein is CASSLAPGQGNRAYNSPLHF. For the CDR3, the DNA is TGTGCCAGCAGCTTAGCTCCCGGGCAGGGGAACAGGGCTTATAATTCACCCCTCCACTTT.

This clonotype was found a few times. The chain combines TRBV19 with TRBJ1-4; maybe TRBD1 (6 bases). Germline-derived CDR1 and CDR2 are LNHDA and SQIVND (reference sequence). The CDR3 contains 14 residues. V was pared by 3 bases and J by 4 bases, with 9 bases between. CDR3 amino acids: CASSIRDNNEKLFF. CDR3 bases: TGTGCCAGTAGTATCCGGGACAATAATGAAAAACTGTTTTTT.

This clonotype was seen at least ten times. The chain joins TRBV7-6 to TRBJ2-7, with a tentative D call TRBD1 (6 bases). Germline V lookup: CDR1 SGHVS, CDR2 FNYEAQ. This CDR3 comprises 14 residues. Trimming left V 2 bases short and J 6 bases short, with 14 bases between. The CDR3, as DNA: TGTGCCAGCAGCTTAACAGGGTCGTCATCCGAGCAGTACTTC. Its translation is CASSLTGSSSEQYF.

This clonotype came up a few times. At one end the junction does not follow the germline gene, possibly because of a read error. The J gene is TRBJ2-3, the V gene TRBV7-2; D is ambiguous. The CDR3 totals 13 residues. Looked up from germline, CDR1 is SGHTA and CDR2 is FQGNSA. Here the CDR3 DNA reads TGTGCCAGCAGCTTAGGGAGCACAGATACGCGGTATTTT. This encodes CASSLGSTDTRYF.

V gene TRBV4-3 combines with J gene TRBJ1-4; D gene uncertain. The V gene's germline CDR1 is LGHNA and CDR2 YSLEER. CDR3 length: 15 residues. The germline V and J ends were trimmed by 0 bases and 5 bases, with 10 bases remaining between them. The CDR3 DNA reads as TGCGCCAGCAGCCAAGAAGGACGGATGAATGAAAAACTGTTTTTT. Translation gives CASSQEGRMNEKLFF.